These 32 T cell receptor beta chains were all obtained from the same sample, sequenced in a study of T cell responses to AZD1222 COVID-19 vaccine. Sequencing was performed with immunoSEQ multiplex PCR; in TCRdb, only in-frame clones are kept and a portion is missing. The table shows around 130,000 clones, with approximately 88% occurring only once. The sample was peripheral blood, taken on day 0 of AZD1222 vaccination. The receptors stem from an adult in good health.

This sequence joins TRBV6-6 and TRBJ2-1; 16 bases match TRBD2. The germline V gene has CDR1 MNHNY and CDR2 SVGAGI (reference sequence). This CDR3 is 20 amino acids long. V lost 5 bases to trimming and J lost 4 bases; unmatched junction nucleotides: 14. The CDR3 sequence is CASSGSGLAGGGPKYNEQFF. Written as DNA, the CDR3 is TGTGCCAGCAGTGGATCGGGACTAGCGGGGGGGGGACCCAAGTACAATGAGCAGTTCTTC.

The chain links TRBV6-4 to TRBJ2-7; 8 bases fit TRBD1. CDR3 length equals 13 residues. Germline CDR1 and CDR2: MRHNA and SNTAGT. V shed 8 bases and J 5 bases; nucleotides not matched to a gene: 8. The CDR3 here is CASSRGPVDEQYF. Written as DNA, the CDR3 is TGTGCCAGCTCCAGGGGGCCGGTTGACGAGCAGTACTTC.

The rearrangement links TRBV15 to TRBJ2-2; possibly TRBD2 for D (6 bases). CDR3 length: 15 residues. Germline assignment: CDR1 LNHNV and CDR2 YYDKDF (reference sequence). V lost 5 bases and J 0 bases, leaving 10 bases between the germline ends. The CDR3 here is CATSAGPANTGELFF. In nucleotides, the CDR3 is TGTGCCACCAGCGCGGGACCCGCGAACACCGGGGAGCTGTTTTTT.

CDR3 sequence reads: CSVLGGSTDTQYF. CDR3 bases: TGCAGCGTGTTGGGGGGCAGCACAGATACGCAGTATTTT. The V and J genes are TRBV29-1 and TRBJ2-3, with D perhaps given as TRBD1 or TRBD2 (6 bases each). The CDR3 has 13 amino acids. CDR1 is SQVTM, CDR2 ANQGSEA, per germline. Trimming took 6 bases from V and 0 from J, leaving 10 bases between them.

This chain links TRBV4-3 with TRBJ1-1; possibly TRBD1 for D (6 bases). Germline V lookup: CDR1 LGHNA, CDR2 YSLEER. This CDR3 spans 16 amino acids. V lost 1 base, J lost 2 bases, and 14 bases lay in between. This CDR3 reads CASSQALGGQNTEAFF. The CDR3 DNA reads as TGCGCCAGCAGCCAAGCGTTGGGGGGACAAAACACTGAAGCTTTCTTT.

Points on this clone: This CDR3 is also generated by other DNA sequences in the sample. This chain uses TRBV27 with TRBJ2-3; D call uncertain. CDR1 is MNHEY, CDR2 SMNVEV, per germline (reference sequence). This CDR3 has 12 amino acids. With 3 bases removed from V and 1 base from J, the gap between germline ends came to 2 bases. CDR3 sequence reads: CASSLGTDTQYF. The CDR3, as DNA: TGTGCCAGCAGTTTGGGCACAGATACGCAGTATTTT.

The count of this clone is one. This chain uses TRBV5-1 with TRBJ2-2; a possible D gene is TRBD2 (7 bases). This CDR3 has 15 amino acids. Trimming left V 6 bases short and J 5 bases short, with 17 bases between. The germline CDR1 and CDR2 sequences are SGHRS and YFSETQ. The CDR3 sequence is CASKMDGGLTGELFF. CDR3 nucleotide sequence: TGCGCCAGCAAAATGGACGGGGGGCTTACCGGGGAGCTGTTTTTT.

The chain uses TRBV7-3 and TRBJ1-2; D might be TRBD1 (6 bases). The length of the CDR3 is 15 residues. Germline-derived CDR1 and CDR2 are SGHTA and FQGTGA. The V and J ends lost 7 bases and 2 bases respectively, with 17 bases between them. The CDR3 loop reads CASNPGHLLNYGYTF. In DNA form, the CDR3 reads TGTGCCAGCAACCCGGGACACCTTCTAAACTATGGCTACACCTTC.

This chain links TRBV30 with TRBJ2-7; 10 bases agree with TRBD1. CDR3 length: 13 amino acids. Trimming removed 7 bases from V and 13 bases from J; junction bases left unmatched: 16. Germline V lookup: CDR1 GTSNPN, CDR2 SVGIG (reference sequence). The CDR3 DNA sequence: TGTGCCTCGAAGGGACAGGGGACCCTTCCAGCCTACTTC. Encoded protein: CASKGQGTLPAYF.

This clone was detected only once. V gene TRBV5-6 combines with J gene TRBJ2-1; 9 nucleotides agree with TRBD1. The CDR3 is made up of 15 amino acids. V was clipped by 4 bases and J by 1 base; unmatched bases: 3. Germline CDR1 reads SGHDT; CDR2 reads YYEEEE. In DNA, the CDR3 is TGTGCCAGCAGCGCCGGGACAGGGTCCTACAATGAGCAGTTCTTC. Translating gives CASSAGTGSYNEQFF.

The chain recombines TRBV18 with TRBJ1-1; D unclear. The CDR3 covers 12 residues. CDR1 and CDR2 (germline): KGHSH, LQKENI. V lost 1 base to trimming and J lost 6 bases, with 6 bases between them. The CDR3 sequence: CASSPLLAEAFF. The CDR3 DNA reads TGTGCCAGCTCACCACTCCTCGCTGAAGCTTTCTTT.

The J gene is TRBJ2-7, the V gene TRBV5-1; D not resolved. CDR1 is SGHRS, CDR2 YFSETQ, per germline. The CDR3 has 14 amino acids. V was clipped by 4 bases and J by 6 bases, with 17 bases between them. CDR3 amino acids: CASSQTPPMSEQYF. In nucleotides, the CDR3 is TGCGCCAGCAGCCAAACCCCTCCGATGAGCGAGCAGTACTTC.

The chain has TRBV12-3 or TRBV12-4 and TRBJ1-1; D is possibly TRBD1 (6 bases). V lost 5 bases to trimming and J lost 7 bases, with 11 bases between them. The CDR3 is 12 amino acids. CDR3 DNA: TGTGCCAGCAGTGACGACAGGAGTGAAGCTTTCTTT. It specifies CASSDDRSEAFF.

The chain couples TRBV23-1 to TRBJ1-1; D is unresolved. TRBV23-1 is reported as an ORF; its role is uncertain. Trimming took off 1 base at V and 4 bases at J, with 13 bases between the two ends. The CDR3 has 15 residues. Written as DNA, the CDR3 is TGCGCCAGCAGTCAATTGAAAGGCAAGGGCACTGAAGCTTTCTTT. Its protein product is CASSQLKGKGTEAFF.

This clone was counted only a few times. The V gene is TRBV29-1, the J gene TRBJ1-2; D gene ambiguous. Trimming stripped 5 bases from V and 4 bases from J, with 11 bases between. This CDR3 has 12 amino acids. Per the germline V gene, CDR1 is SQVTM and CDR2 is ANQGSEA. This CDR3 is CSVRAVFYGYTF. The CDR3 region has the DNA TGCAGCGTTCGGGCCGTGTTCTATGGCTACACCTTC.

The CDR3 protein is CASTLGETTYEQYF. The CDR3 DNA is TGTGCCAGCACGCTTGGGGAGACCACCTACGAGCAGTACTTC. The chain employs TRBV6-5 and TRBJ2-7, with D possibly TRBD2 on 5 matching bases. Germline CDR1 reads MNHEY; CDR2 reads SVGAGI. This CDR3 has 14 amino acids. With 7 bases removed from V and 2 bases from J, the gap between germline ends came to 15 bases.

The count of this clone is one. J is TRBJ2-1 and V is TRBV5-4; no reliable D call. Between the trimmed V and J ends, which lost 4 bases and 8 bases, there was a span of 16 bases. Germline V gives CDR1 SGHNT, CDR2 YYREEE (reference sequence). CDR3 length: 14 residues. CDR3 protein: CASSPPAEWHEQFF. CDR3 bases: TGTGCCAGCAGCCCCCCAGCAGAGTGGCATGAGCAGTTCTTC.

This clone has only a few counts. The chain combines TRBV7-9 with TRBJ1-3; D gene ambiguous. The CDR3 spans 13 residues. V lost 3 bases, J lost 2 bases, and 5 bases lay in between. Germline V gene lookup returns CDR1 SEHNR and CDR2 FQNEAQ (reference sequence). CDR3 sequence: CASSLYAGNTIYF. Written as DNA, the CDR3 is TGTGCCAGCAGCTTGTATGCTGGAAACACCATATATTTT.

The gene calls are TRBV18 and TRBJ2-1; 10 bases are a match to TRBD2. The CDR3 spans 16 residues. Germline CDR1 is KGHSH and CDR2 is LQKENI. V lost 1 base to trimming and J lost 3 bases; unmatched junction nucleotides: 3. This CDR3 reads CASSPRLAGDYNEQFF. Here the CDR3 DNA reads TGTGCCAGCTCACCACGTCTAGCGGGAGACTACAATGAGCAGTTCTTC.

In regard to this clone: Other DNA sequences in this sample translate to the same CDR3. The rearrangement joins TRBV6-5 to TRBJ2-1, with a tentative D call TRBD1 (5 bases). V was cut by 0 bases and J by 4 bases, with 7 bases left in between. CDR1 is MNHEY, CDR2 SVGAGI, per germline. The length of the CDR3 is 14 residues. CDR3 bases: TGTGCCAGCAGTTACTCCAGGGTGTACAATGAGCAGTTCTTC. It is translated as CASSYSRVYNEQFF.

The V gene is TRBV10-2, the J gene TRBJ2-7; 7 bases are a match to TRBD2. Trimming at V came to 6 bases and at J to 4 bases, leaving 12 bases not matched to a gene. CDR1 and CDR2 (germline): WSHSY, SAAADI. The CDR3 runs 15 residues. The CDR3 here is CASSPPSGKGYEQYF. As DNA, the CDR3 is TGCGCCAGCAGCCCCCCCAGCGGGAAAGGGTACGAGCAGTACTTC.

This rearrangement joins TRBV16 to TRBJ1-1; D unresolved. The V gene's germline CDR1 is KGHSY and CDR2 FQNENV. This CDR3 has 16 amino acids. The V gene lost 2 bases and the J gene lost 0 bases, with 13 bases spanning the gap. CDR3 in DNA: TGTGCCAGCAGCCAAGACGTCCTGGGGATGAACACTGAAGCTTTCTTT. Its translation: CASSQDVLGMNTEAFF. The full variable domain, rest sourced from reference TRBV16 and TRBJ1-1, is GEEVAQTPKHLVRGEGQKAKLYCAPIKGHSYVFWYQQVLKNEFKFLISFQNENVFDETGMPKERFSAKCLPNSPCSLEIQATKLEDSAVYFCASSQDVLGMNTEAFFGQGTRLTVV.

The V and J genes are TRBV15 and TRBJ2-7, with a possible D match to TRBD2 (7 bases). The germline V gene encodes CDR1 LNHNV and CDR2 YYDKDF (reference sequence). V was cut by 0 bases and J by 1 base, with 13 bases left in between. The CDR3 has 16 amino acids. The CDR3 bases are TGTGCCACCAGCAGAGAGGGGGGGCTAGTGTCCTACGAGCAGTACTTC. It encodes CATSREGGLVSYEQYF.

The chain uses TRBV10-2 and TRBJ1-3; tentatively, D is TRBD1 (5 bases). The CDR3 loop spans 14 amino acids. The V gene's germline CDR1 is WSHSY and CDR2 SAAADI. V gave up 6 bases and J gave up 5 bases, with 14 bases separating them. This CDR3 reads CASREGGGRNTIYF. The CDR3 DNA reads TGCGCCAGCAGGGAGGGCGGGGGACGAAACACCATATATTTT.

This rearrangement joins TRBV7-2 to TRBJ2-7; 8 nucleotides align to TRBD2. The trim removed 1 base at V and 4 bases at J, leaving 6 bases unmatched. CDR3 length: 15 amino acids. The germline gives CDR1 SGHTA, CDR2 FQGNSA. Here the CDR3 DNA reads TGTGCCAGCAGCTTAGACGGGGCTAGCGGGTACGAGCAGTACTTC. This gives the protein CASSLDGASGYEQYF.

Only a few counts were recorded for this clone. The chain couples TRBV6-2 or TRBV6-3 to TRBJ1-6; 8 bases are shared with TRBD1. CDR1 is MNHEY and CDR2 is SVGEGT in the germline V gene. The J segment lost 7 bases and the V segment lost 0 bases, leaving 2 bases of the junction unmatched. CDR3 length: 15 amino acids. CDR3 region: CASSYSGQGNSPLHF. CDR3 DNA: TGTGCCAGCAGTTACTCAGGACAGGGCAATTCACCCCTCCACTTT.

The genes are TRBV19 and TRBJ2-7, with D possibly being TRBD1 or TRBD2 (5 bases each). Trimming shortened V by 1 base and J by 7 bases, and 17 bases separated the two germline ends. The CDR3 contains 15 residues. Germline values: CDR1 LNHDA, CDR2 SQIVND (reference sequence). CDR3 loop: CASSIGGTALEEQYF. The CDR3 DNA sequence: TGTGCCAGTAGTATAGGGGGGACGGCGTTGGAGGAGCAGTACTTC. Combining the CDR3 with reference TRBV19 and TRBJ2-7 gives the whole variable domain DGGITQSPKYLFRKEGQNVTLSCEQNLNHDAMYWYRQDPGQGLRLIYYSQIVNDFQKGDIAEGYSVSREKKESFPLTVTSAQKNPTAFYLCASSIGGTALEEQYFGPGTRLTVT.

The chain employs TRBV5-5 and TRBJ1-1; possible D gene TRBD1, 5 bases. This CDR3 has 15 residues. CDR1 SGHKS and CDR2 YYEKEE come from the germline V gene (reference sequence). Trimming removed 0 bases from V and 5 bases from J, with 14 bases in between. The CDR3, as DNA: TGTGCCAGCAGCTTGGTTGGGGGAGGAAGTACTGAAGCTTTCTTT. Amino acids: CASSLVGGGSTEAFF.

CDR3 sequence: CASSKGQATEAFF. CDR3 in DNA: TGTGCCAGTAGTAAGGGACAGGCCACTGAAGCTTTCTTT. This chain connects TRBV19 to TRBJ1-1; TRBD1 aligns across 8 bases. Germline lookup yields CDR1 LNHDA and CDR2 SQIVND (reference sequence). Trimming at V came to 4 bases and at J to 4 bases, leaving 2 bases not matched to a gene. The length of the CDR3 is 13 residues.

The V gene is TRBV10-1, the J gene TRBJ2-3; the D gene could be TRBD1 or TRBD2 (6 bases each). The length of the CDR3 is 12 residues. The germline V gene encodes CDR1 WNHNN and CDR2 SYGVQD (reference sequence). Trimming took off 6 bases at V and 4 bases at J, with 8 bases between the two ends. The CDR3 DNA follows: TGCGCCAGCAGCGGGGGCCCAGATACGCAGTATTTT. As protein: CASSGGPDTQYF.

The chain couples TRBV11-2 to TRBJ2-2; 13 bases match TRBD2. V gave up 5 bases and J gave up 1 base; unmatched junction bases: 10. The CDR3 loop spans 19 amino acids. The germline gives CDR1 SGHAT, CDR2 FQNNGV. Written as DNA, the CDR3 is TGTGCCAGCAGCCTCATCGGACTAGCGGGAGCTCGGAACACCGGGGAGCTGTTTTTT. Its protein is CASSLIGLAGARNTGELFF. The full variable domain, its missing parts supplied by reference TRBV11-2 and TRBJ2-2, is EAGVAQSPRYKIIEKRQSVAFWCNPISGHATLYWYQQILGQGPKLLIQFQNNGVVDDSQLPKDRFSAERLKGVDSTLKIQPAKLEDSAVYLCASSLIGLAGARNTGELFFGEGSRLTVL.

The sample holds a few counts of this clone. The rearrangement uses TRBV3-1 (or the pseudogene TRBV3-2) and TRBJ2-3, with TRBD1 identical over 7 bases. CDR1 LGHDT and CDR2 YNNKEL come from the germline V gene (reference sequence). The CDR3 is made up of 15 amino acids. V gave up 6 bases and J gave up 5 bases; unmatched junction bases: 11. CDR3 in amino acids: CASSGQAKGIDTQYF. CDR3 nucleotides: TGTGCCAGCAGTGGACAGGCCAAAGGTATAGATACGCAGTATTTT.